The sequence of this TCR beta chain was determined in a study of regulatory T cells in long-lasting Graves disease. Study-wide results and limits: Gene preferences differed: TRBV28, TRBJ1-2, TRBJ2-5 in persistent cases. Sampling was limited to peripheral blood rather than thyroid tissue.

This clonotype was detected many times. Its antigen is undetermined. The germline V and J ends were trimmed by 8 bases and 2 bases, with 11 bases remaining between them. The length of the CDR3 is 13 residues. CDR1 LNHDA and CDR2 SQIVND come from the germline V gene (reference sequence). To make TCR beta libraries, researchers used iRepertoire HTBI primers and Arm-PCR of CDR3 regions. MiXCR was run by TCRdb on the multiplex PCR reads, yielding one entry per CDR3 protein. This sample carries hundreds of thousands of distinct CDR3 sequences, approximately 12% of them seen once, and the ten largest clones take roughly a tenth. Regarding time point: newly diagnosed GD, antithyroid drugs for less than 3 months. From PBMCs, RNA was extracted and then used to make the TCR library. These records were also assigned to another study, of T cells in Graves' hyperthyroidism and ophthalmopathy. From that paper: The primer set for the first-round RT-PCR of the TCR CDR3 was HTBI.

The clonotype comes from a man aged 25 to 45 with Graves disease. The chain combines TRBV19 with TRBJ2-3; weak D call: TRBD2 (6 bases). This specimen consisted of peripheral blood mononuclear cells (PBMCs), obtained at new diagnosis, from a patient treated with antithyroid drugs. The CDR3 sequence is CASRRESTDTQYF. DNA of the CDR3: TGTGCCAGTCGGAGGGAGTCCACAGATACGCAGTATTTT.